The 28 T cell receptor beta chains presented below share a single source sample, sequenced in a study of T cell changes during pregnancy in multiple sclerosis. TCRdb keeps only in-frame clones here, not all; method: immunoSEQ multiplex PCR. The data hold about 65,000 clones, with around 94% observed a single time. The specimen comprised CD8+ T cells from peripheral blood mononuclear cells, sampled in the third trimester of pregnancy. The receptors shown here come from a female donor in good health, enrolled as a control in a pregnancy study.

Comment on this clone: A read error may produce the germline difference seen at one junction end. The rearrangement joins TRBV19 to TRBJ1-4; D is undetermined. The CDR3 extends over 11 amino acids. Germline-derived CDR1 and CDR2 are LNHDA and SQIVND (reference sequence). The CDR3 reads CASSIDGELKF. Here the CDR3 DNA reads TGTGCCAGTAGTATTGATGGGGAGCTAAAATTT.

In DNA, the CDR3 is TGTGCCAGCAGCCACGGTGAGCAGTTCTTC. Its translation is CASSHGEQFF. The V call is TRBV11-2, the J call TRBJ2-1; unclear D gene. Per the germline V gene, CDR1 is SGHAT and CDR2 is FQNNGV. V was clipped by 5 bases and J by 9 bases, with 5 bases between them. There are 10 residues in the CDR3.

The chain recombines TRBV7-8 with TRBJ2-7; D gene ambiguous. V was clipped by 1 base and J by 3 bases, with 7 bases between them. The CDR3 is made up of 13 amino acids. The germline CDR1 and CDR2 sequences are SGHVS and FQNEAQ. The CDR3 nucleotides are TGTGCCAGCAGCTTAGGTTCAGGCTACGAGCAGTACTTC. It yields the protein CASSLGSGYEQYF.

This clone was picked up one time. This sequence joins TRBV27 and TRBJ1-2; D possibly corresponds to TRBD1 (6 bases). This CDR3 spans 14 amino acids. CDR1 MNHEY and CDR2 SMNVEV come from the germline V gene (reference sequence). Trimming shortened V by 8 bases and J by 5 bases, and 18 bases separated the two germline ends. The CDR3 nucleotides are TGTGCCAGCGGGGGCCAGGCCGCATCTTATGGCTACACCTTC. Protein sequence: CASGGQAASYGYTF.

The chain carries TRBV4-1 and TRBJ2-1; 7 bases agree with TRBD2. CDR1 is MGHRA and CDR2 is YSYEKL in the germline V gene. V shed 1 base, J shed 5 bases, and the junction held 8 bases outside the gene matches. There are 16 residues in the CDR3. CDR3 DNA sequence: TGCGCCAGCAGCCAAGTTCCAGCGGGGCTTAACAATGAGCAGTTCTTC. Translation gives CASSQVPAGLNNEQFF.

This chain connects TRBV9 to TRBJ1-2, with 11 bases matching TRBD1. J lost 5 bases, V lost 2 bases, and 5 bases had no gene match. The CDR3 spans 15 residues. Looked up from germline, CDR1 is SGDLS and CDR2 is YYNGEE. As DNA, the CDR3 is TGTGCCAGCAGCGTCGGACAGGGGGCCTGGTATGGCTACACCTTC. It translates to CASSVGQGAWYGYTF. The full variable domain, in which reference TRBV9 and TRBJ1-2 provide the parts outside the CDR3, is DSGVTQTPKHLITATGQRVTLRCSPRSGDLSVYWYQQSLDQGLQFLIQYYNGEERAKGNILERFSAQQFPDLHSELNLSSLELGDSALYFCASSVGQGAWYGYTFGSGTRLTVV.

Only a few counts were recorded for this clone. The J gene is TRBJ1-1, the V gene TRBV29-1; TRBD1 aligns across 8 bases. The length of the CDR3 is 13 residues. CDR1 is SQVTM and CDR2 is ANQGSEA in the germline V gene. With 4 bases clipped from V and 5 bases from J, the junction kept 6 bases outside the gene matches. The CDR3 spells CSVGGQARTEAFF. DNA of the CDR3: TGCAGCGTTGGGGGACAGGCAAGGACTGAAGCTTTCTTT.

The V call is TRBV16, the J call TRBJ2-3; D is uncertain. This CDR3 is built from 14 residues. Germline values: CDR1 KGHSY, CDR2 FQNENV. The ends were cut back, 7 bases at V and 7 bases at J, with 18 bases in the middle. In DNA, the CDR3 is TGTGCCAGCATCATACACCCGAAACCCAATACGCAGTATTTT. It codes for CASIIHPKPNTQYF.

J is TRBJ1-2 and V is TRBV29-1; the D gene is possibly TRBD1 (5 bases). This CDR3 comprises 15 residues. V was clipped by 7 bases and J by 4 bases, with 22 bases between them. CDR1 and CDR2 (germline): SQVTM, ANQGSEA. DNA for the CDR3: TGCAGCGCGGGAGACAGTGCCTTGTCATTCTATGGCTACACCTTC. Its protein product is CSAGDSALSFYGYTF.

The rearrangement joins TRBV5-6 to TRBJ2-3, with 7 nucleotides matching TRBD2. The trim removed 4 bases at V and 3 bases at J, leaving 11 bases unmatched. This CDR3 has 16 residues. Germline V CDR1 and CDR2: SGHDT, YYEEEE. The CDR3 DNA follows: TGTGCCAGCAGCCGACTTTCCAGCGGGGTGACAGATACGCAGTATTTT. Protein: CASSRLSSGVTDTQYF.

This clone was observed a single time. The rearrangement uses TRBV30 and TRBJ1-1; TRBD1 is a possible D gene (5 bases). The V gene lost 2 bases and the J gene lost 1 base, with 20 bases spanning the gap. The CDR3 covers 17 residues. In germline, CDR1 is GTSNPN, CDR2 SVGIG (reference sequence). The CDR3 sequence: CAWSPIGEGVKNTEAFF. In DNA, the CDR3 is TGTGCCTGGAGTCCCATAGGCGAAGGGGTGAAGAACACTGAAGCTTTCTTT.

On this clone itself: As the CDR3 is not closed by the conserved phenylalanine or tryptophan, this likely results from a read error. The chain links TRBV30 to TRBJ1-2; the match to TRBD1 covers 7 bases. V shed 4 bases, J shed 2 bases, and the junction held 1 base outside the gene matches. This CDR3 spans 12 amino acids. Looked up from germline, CDR1 is GTSNPN and CDR2 is SVGIG (reference sequence). The CDR3 here is CAWTDRNYGYTL. CDR3 sequence (DNA): TGTGCCTGGACGGACAGGAACTATGGCTACACCCTC.

This sequence joins TRBV29-1 and TRBJ2-1, with 8 bases that match TRBD2. The J segment lost 1 base and the V segment lost 7 bases, leaving 6 bases of the junction unmatched. The CDR3 runs to 14 residues. The germline V gene encodes CDR1 SQVTM and CDR2 ANQGSEA. CDR3 nucleotide sequence: TGCAGCGCGACTAGCGAGTTTTCCTACAATGAGCAGTTCTTC. Residues: CSATSEFSYNEQFF.

The chain joins TRBV7-9 to TRBJ2-5, with 9 positions matching TRBD2. V lost 2 bases, J lost 5 bases, and 9 bases stayed unmatched. The CDR3 is made up of 16 amino acids. The germline V gene encodes CDR1 SEHNR and CDR2 FQNEAQ (reference sequence). DNA of the CDR3: TGTGCCAGCAGCTTATCCGTAGCGGGGGCCCGTGAGACCCAGTACTTC. Its translation is CASSLSVAGARETQYF.

The rearrangement joins TRBV4-1 to TRBJ2-7, with D unresolved. CDR3 length: 13 residues. The V gene's germline CDR1 is MGHRA and CDR2 YSYEKL. The ends were cut back, 0 bases at V and 0 bases at J, with 3 bases in the middle. Here the CDR3 reads CASSQDSSYEQYF. CDR3 nucleotide sequence: TGCGCCAGCAGCCAAGATAGCTCCTACGAGCAGTACTTC.

J is TRBJ1-5 and V is TRBV30; D remains ambiguous. Per the germline V gene, CDR1 is GTSNPN and CDR2 is SVGIG (reference sequence). Between the trimmed V and J ends, which lost 2 bases and 2 bases, there was a span of 10 bases. The CDR3 runs to 14 residues. The DNA for the CDR3 is TGTGCCTGGAGTCCCGAGTTTGGCAATCAGCCCCAGCATTTT. The encoded protein is CAWSPEFGNQPQHF.

The J gene is TRBJ2-7, the V gene TRBV7-2; D unclear. Germline V gene sequence: CDR1 SGHTA, CDR2 FQGNSA. The CDR3 contains 14 residues. V was shortened by 4 bases and J by 2 bases, with 12 bases between the two germline ends. CDR3 bases: TGTGCCAGCAGCTCCAACCGGCGGCCCTACGAGCAGTACTTC. Amino acid sequence: CASSSNRRPYEQYF.

The chain has TRBV30 and TRBJ1-1; D not resolved. Germline values: CDR1 GTSNPN, CDR2 SVGIG (reference sequence). V was cut by 1 base and J by 11 bases, with 8 bases left in between. The CDR3 consists of 10 residues. The CDR3 loop is CAWSGLWAFF. The DNA for the CDR3 is TGTGCCTGGAGTGGACTCTGGGCTTTCTTT.

With respect to this clone: An end of the junction does not agree with germline; a read error may underlie this. The chain joins TRBV7-8 to TRBJ2-2, with 7 positions matching TRBD2. Per the germline V gene, CDR1 is SGHVS and CDR2 is FQNEAQ. This CDR3 is built from 16 residues. The CDR3 is CASSLELAVNPGELFF. The CDR3 DNA reads TGTGCCAGCAGCTTAGAGCTAGCGGTGAACCCCGGGGAGCTGTTTTTT.

J is TRBJ2-2 and V is TRBV2; TRBD2 agrees at 8 bases. There are 16 residues in the CDR3. V trimming: 4 bases; J trimming: 3 bases; junction bases outside the gene matches: 7. The V gene's germline CDR1 is SNHLY and CDR2 FYNNEI. CDR3 sequence: CASSGGGTSHTGELFF. In DNA, the CDR3 is TGTGCCAGCAGTGGGGGGGGGACTAGTCACACCGGGGAGCTGTTTTTT.

The chain is built from TRBV27 and TRBJ2-7; 11 bases are a match to TRBD1. The length of the CDR3 is 14 residues. The germline gives CDR1 MNHEY, CDR2 SMNVEV (reference sequence). V was clipped by 4 bases and J by 4 bases; unmatched bases: 3. The CDR3 is CASSWDRGAYEQYF. In DNA, the CDR3 is TGTGCCAGCAGTTGGGACAGGGGGGCTTACGAGCAGTACTTC.

The chain has TRBV9 and TRBJ2-1; a weak D match, TRBD1 (5 bases). Trimming shortened V by 0 bases and J by 2 bases, and 12 bases separated the two germline ends. This CDR3 comprises 16 residues. CDR1 and CDR2 (germline): SGDLS, YYNGEE. The CDR3 DNA reads TGTGCCAGCAGCGTAGAAGGGGCCATAACCTACAATGAGCAGTTCTTC. This codes for CASSVEGAITYNEQFF.

The chain combines TRBV4-1 with TRBJ1-2; 10 bases align to TRBD1. Per the germline V gene, CDR1 is MGHRA and CDR2 is YSYEKL. After removal of 3 bases from V and 7 bases from J, the junction contained 11 bases not matched to a gene. The CDR3 runs 16 residues. The CDR3 sequence is CASSQGWTGGRGGYTF. The CDR3 DNA reads as TGCGCCAGCAGCCAGGGTTGGACAGGGGGTAGAGGTGGCTACACCTTC.

This rearrangement joins TRBV14 to TRBJ2-3; maybe TRBD2 (5 bases). Germline V gene sequence: CDR1 SGHDN, CDR2 FVKESK. Trimming took off 0 bases at V and 1 base at J, with 17 bases between the two ends. The CDR3 is 18 residues long. DNA for the CDR3: TGTGCCAGCAGCCAAGATAGGGAGATCCTTATCGGCACAGATACGCAGTATTTT. It yields the protein CASSQDREILIGTDTQYF. Drawing the rest from reference TRBV14 and TRBJ2-3, the complete variable domain is EAGVTQFPSHSVIEKGQTVTLRCDPISGHDNLYWYRRVMGKEIKFLLHFVKESKQDESGMPNNRFLAERTGGTYSTLKVQPAELEDSGVYFCASSQDREILIGTDTQYFGPGTRLTVL.

The rearrangement joins TRBV9 to TRBJ1-2; TRBD1 matches at 7 bases. V was pared by 0 bases and J by 4 bases, with 3 bases of the junction left unmatched. CDR1 and CDR2 (germline): SGDLS, YYNGEE. The CDR3 is made up of 14 amino acids. CDR3 protein: CASSVGTGLYGYTF. CDR3 sequence (DNA): TGTGCCAGCAGCGTAGGGACAGGCCTCTATGGCTACACCTTC.

This clone came up once. V gene TRBV9 combines with J gene TRBJ1-2; D is unresolved. Germline V lookup: CDR1 SGDLS, CDR2 YYNGEE. The CDR3 length is 14 residues. The V end lost 4 bases, the J end lost 3 bases, and 13 bases lay between the germline ends. CDR3 loop: CASSPWRTDYGYTF. The CDR3 nucleotides are TGTGCCAGCAGCCCCTGGAGGACGGACTATGGCTACACCTTC.

The CDR3 coding sequence is TGTGCCAGCAGCTACAGGGAGACCCAGTACTTC. This encodes CASSYRETQYF. V usage is TRBV7-9 and J usage is TRBJ2-5; the D gene is possibly TRBD1 (5 bases). The V end lost 4 bases, the J end lost 5 bases, and 5 bases lay between the germline ends. The CDR3 runs 11 residues. Per the germline V gene, CDR1 is SEHNR and CDR2 is FQNEAQ (reference sequence).

This chain's CDR3 is CASSLSYRYEQYF. CDR3 sequence (DNA): TGTGCCAGCAGTTTATCCTATAGATACGAGCAGTACTTC. The chain employs TRBV27 and TRBJ2-7; D remains ambiguous. The CDR3 is 13 residues long. V was cut by 0 bases and J by 4 bases, with 7 bases left in between. Per germline, CDR1 MNHEY and CDR2 SMNVEV (reference sequence).